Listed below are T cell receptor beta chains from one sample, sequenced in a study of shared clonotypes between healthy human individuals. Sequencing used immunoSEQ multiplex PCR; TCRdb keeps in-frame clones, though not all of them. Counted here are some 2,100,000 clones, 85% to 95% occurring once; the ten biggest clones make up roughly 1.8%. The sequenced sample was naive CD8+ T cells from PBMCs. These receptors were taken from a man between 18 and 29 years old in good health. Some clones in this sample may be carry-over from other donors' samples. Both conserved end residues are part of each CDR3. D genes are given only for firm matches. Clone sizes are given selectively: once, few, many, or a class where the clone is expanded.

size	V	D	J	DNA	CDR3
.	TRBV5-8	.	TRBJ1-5	TGTGCCAGCAGCGCCCGCCGAAGCAATCAGCCCCAGCATTTT	CASSARRSNQPQHF
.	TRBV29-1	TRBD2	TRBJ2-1	TGCAGCGTTGAAGGACTAGCGGGAGACTATGAGCAGTTCTTC	CSVEGLAGDYEQFF
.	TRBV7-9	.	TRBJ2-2	TGTGCCAGCAGCTATCCGGGACGCCAATACACCGGGGAGCTGTTTTTT	CASSYPGRQYTGELFF
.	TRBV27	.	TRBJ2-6	TGTGCCAGCACAAATCCCCGTCGGGGGAGTGGGGCCAACGTCCTGACTTTC	CASTNPRRGSGANVLTF
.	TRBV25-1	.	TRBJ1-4	TGTGCCAGCAGTGAATTCACAGCAACTAATGAAAAACTGTTTTTT	CASSEFTATNEKLFF
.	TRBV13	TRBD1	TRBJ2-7	TGTGCCAGCAGCTCTCGACAGGGGAACTCCTACGAGCAGTACTTC	CASSSRQGNSYEQYF
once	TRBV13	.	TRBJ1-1	TGTGCCAGCAGCTTAAGGGAATGGAACACTGAAGCTTTCTTT	CASSLREWNTEAFF
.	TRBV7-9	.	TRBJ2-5	TGTGCCAGCAGCTTCAGGGGCGAAGAGACCCAGTACTTC	CASSFRGEETQYF
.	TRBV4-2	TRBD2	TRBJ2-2	TGTGCCAGCAGCCAAGATGCCCAGCGGGAGGGCCTGAGCACCGGGGAGCTGTTTTTT	CASSQDAQREGLSTGELFF
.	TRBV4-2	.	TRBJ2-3	TGTGCCAGCAGCCAAGGGTCTTTGAGTCTGAACGCAGATACGCAGTATTTT	CASSQGSLSLNADTQYF
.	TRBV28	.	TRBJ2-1	TGTGCCAGCAGTTGGCGCGGTGAGCAGTTCTTC	CASSWRGEQFF
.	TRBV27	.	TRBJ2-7	TGTGCCAGCAGCCCTCTCTCCTACGAGCAGTACTTC	CASSPLSYEQYF
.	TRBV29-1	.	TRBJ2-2	TGCAGCGCCGTAGGGGAGACCGGGGAGCTGTTTTTT	CSAVGETGELFF
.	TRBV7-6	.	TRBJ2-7	TGTGCCAGCAGCCCCATGGGCTCCTACGAGCAGTACTTC	CASSPMGSYEQYF
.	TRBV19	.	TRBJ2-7	TGTGCCAGTAGCCCGTACCCGGGACTTTCATCCTACGAGCAGTACTTC	CASSPYPGLSSYEQYF
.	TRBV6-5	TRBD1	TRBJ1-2	TGTGCCAGCAGTGCCCGGGACAGGATTGATGATGGCTACACCTTC	CASSARDRIDDGYTF
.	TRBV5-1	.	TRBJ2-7	TGCGCCAGCAGCTTCGGGGTTCCCTACGAGCAGTACTTC	CASSFGVPYEQYF
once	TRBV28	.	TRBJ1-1	TGTGCCAGCAGTTCCGGGGGTAAACACTTACTGATGAACACTGAAGCTTTCTTT	CASSSGGKHLLMNTEAFF
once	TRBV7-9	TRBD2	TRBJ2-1	TGTGCCAGCAGCTTGGGACTAGCGGGAGGTGAGCAGTTCTTC	CASSLGLAGGEQFF
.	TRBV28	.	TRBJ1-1	TGTGCCAGCACCGTCGCCCCTGGTAACACTGAAGCTTTCTTT	CASTVAPGNTEAFF
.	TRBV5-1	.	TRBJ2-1	TGCGCCAGCAGCTTGGTTTCCGGGAGAGTCGATGAGCAGTTCTTC	CASSLVSGRVDEQFF
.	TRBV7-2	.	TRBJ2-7	TGTGCCAGCAGCTTGAGGGACTACGAGCAGTACTTC	CASSLRDYEQYF
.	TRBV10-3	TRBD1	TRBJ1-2	TGTGCCATCAGTGAGTCGAGGCTGGACAGGAGAGTGAACTATGGCTACACCTTC	CAISESRLDRRVNYGYTF
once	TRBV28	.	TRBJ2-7	TGTGCCAGCAGTCCTCGGACCGCAGTACACGAGCAGTACTTC	CASSPRTAVHEQYF
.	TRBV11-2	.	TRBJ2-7	TGTGCCAGCAGCTTAGTAGGAAACCCGGAGGGGTCCTACGAGCAGTACTTC	CASSLVGNPEGSYEQYF
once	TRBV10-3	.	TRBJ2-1	TGTGCCATCAGTGAGCGAACAGGGAGCAATGAGCAGTTCTTC	CAISERTGSNEQFF
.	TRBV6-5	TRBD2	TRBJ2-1	TGTGCCAGCAGTTACTCGGGACTAGCGGGAGGTAATGAGCAGTTCTTC	CASSYSGLAGGNEQFF
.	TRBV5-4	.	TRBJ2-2	TGTGCCAGCAGCTTGGCCGGCGGGAGACCTCAGGGGCCGAACACCGGGGAGCTGTTTTTT	CASSLAGGRPQGPNTGELFF
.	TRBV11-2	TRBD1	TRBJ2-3	TGTGCCAGCAGCGTCAGGGGGAGTACAGATACGCAGTATTTT	CASSVRGSTDTQYF
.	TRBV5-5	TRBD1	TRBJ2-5	TGTGCCAGCAGCAATCCGGGACAGGGGGAGGAGACCCAGTACTTC	CASSNPGQGEETQYF
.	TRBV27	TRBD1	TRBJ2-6	TGTGCCAGCAGCCATCAGGGGGCCGCTGGGGCCAACGTCCTGACTTTC	CASSHQGAAGANVLTF
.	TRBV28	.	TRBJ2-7	TGTGCCAGCAGTCCCCCCAAGGCCCGCTACGAGCAGTACTTC	CASSPPKARYEQYF
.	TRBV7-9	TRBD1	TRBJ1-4	TGTGCCAGCAGCTTCCCACAGGGGCAAAAACTGTTTTTT	CASSFPQGQKLFF
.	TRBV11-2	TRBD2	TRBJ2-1	TGTGCCAGCAGCTTAAGACTAGCGGGAATGGCAGGTGAGCAGTTCTTC	CASSLRLAGMAGEQFF
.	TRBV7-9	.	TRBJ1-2	TGTGCCAGCAGCGAAGGAATCTGGTACTTTATAAACTATGGCTACACCTTC	CASSEGIWYFINYGYTF
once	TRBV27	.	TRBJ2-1	TGTGCCAGCAGTTTATTCTCAGGGGCGAGCTCCTACAATGAGCAGTTCTTC	CASSLFSGASSYNEQFF
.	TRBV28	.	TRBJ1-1	TGTGCCAGCAGTTCTGTCAGGTCGCCCCTCACTGAAGCTTTCTTT	CASSSVRSPLTEAFF
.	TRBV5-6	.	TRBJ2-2	TGTGCCAGCAGCTTAGGGCAGAACACCGGGGAGCTGTTTTTT	CASSLGQNTGELFF